The rows below give T cell receptor beta chains drawn from one sample of a study of beta chain features in type 1 diabetes. The data were produced by immunoSEQ multiplex PCR, yet TCRdb's version contains in-frame clones alone and is incomplete. The profile shows about 320,000 clones, approximately 14% of them singletons. The sample taken for sequencing was central memory CD4+ T cells from blood. Source of these receptors: a young man in good health. CDR3s include the opening cysteine and the closing phenylalanine or tryptophan. D genes are given only for firm matches. Clone sizes are given selectively: once, few, many, or a class where the clone is expanded.

D gene: NA
V gene: TRBV7-2
clone size: few
J gene: TRBJ1-5
CDR3 DNA: TGTGCCAGCAGCTTAGCCGGGACAAGTAGACAGCCCCAGCATTTT
CDR3 protein: CASSLAGTSRQPQHF

D gene: NA
V gene: TRBV30
clone size: NA
J gene: TRBJ2-1
CDR3 DNA: TGTGCCTGGACCCCTTTTATCCGAGGACAAAACAATGAGCAGTTCTTC
CDR3 protein: CAWTPFIRGQNNEQFF

D gene: TRBD1
V gene: TRBV5-1
clone size: once
J gene: TRBJ1-1
CDR3 DNA: TGCGCCAGCAGCTTGGATGGGCCAGGGGGTTCGGGCACTGAAGCTTTCTTT
CDR3 protein: CASSLDGPGGSGTEAFF

D gene: NA
V gene: TRBV7-8
clone size: few
J gene: TRBJ2-1
CDR3 DNA: TGTGCCAGCAGTCGTCAGGGCGGGATGCTCAATGAGCAGTTCTTC
CDR3 protein: CASSRQGGMLNEQFF

D gene: TRBD1
V gene: TRBV5-1
clone size: many
J gene: TRBJ2-1
CDR3 DNA: TGCGCCAGCAGCACATCCGGGACAGGGCACAATGAGCAGTTCTTC
CDR3 protein: CASSTSGTGHNEQFF

D gene: TRBD1
V gene: TRBV6-5
clone size: NA
J gene: TRBJ1-2
CDR3 DNA: TGTGCCAGCAGTTACTCGAGGGGGCTCCATGGCTACACCTTC
CDR3 protein: CASSYSRGLHGYTF

D gene: TRBD2
V gene: TRBV7-9
clone size: many
J gene: TRBJ2-1
CDR3 DNA: TGTGCCACGAACACCCTTACGGGAGGGATGGGCAATGAGCAGTTCTTC
CDR3 protein: CATNTLTGGMGNEQFF

D gene: NA
V gene: TRBV5-1
clone size: NA
J gene: TRBJ2-2
CDR3 DNA: TGCGCCAGCACGGAAGTTTTTGACACCGGGGAGCTGTTTTTT
CDR3 protein: CASTEVFDTGELFF

D gene: NA
V gene: TRBV5-6
clone size: NA
J gene: TRBJ1-2
CDR3 DNA: TGTGCCAGCAGCTTGGGACTACAGGGACTTGGCTACACCTTC
CDR3 protein: CASSLGLQGLGYTF

D gene: NA
V gene: TRBV2
clone size: NA
J gene: TRBJ2-5
CDR3 DNA: TGTGCCAGCAGATACGGGGTTAGTCAGGAGACCCAGTACTTC
CDR3 protein: CASRYGVSQETQYF

D gene: NA
V gene: TRBV11-2
clone size: few
J gene: TRBJ2-7
CDR3 DNA: TGTGCCAGCAGCATACACTCCTCCTACGAGCAGTACTTC
CDR3 protein: CASSIHSSYEQYF

D gene: NA
V gene: TRBV27
clone size: few
J gene: TRBJ2-7
CDR3 DNA: TGTGCCAGCAGTTTCCGGGACGGTTCCTACGAGCAGTACTTC
CDR3 protein: CASSFRDGSYEQYF

D gene: TRBD1
V gene: TRBV10-3
clone size: NA
J gene: TRBJ2-2
CDR3 DNA: TGTGCCATCAGTGTAACCGGGACAGGGGGCACCGGGGAGCTGTTTTTT
CDR3 protein: CAISVTGTGGTGELFF

D gene: TRBD2
V gene: TRBV4-3
clone size: few
J gene: TRBJ2-5
CDR3 DNA: TGCGCCAGCAGCCTGAGACTAGCGGGAGGGCCGGGCCAAGAGACCCAGTACTTC
CDR3 protein: CASSLRLAGGPGQETQYF

D gene: TRBD2
V gene: TRBV29-1
clone size: NA
J gene: TRBJ2-1
CDR3 DNA: TGCAGCGTGGCCAGCGGGAGGGCCCGGGGGAATTCTGAGCAGTTCTTC
CDR3 protein: CSVASGRARGNSEQFF

D gene: TRBD1
V gene: TRBV7-6
clone size: NA
J gene: TRBJ2-3
CDR3 DNA: TGTGCCAGCAGCTTGGGACAGGGGGCCTACACAGATACGCAGTATTTT
CDR3 protein: CASSLGQGAYTDTQYF

D gene: TRBD2
V gene: TRBV7-2
clone size: NA
J gene: TRBJ2-5
CDR3 DNA: TGTGCCAGCAGCTTAGGGGTCCTGCGTGCGGGAGGGAAGACCCAGTACTTC
CDR3 protein: CASSLGVLRAGGKTQYF

D gene: NA
V gene: TRBV28
clone size: NA
J gene: TRBJ1-2
CDR3 DNA: TGTGCCAGCAGCGAAGGGGGTGGCTACACCTTC
CDR3 protein: CASSEGGGYTF

D gene: TRBD1
V gene: TRBV5-5
clone size: NA
J gene: TRBJ2-1
CDR3 DNA: TGTGCCAGCAGCTTGGACAGGGGAAGCTACAATGAGCAGTTCTTC
CDR3 protein: CASSLDRGSYNEQFF

D gene: NA
V gene: TRBV9
clone size: many
J gene: TRBJ2-3
CDR3 DNA: TGTGCCAGCAGCGTAGCACAGACCACAGATACGCAGTATTTT
CDR3 protein: CASSVAQTTDTQYF

D gene: TRBD1
V gene: TRBV13
clone size: NA
J gene: TRBJ1-1
CDR3 DNA: TGTGCCAGCAGCTTTACAGGGGCGGGGACTGAAGCTTTCTTT
CDR3 protein: CASSFTGAGTEAFF

D gene: NA
V gene: TRBV7-6
clone size: few
J gene: TRBJ2-2
CDR3 DNA: TGTGCCAGCAGCTTAGCGGAGGCCGGGGAGCTGTTTTTT
CDR3 protein: CASSLAEAGELFF

D gene: NA
V gene: TRBV15
clone size: few
J gene: TRBJ1-1
CDR3 DNA: TGTGCCACCGGGGACGGCCTGAACACTGAAGCTTTCTTT
CDR3 protein: CATGDGLNTEAFF

D gene: TRBD1
V gene: TRBV23-1
clone size: few
J gene: TRBJ1-6
CDR3 DNA: TGCGCCAGCACATTACAACCCCGGGACAGGCGTAATTCACCCCTCCACTTT
CDR3 protein: CASTLQPRDRRNSPLHF

D gene: NA
V gene: TRBV29-1
clone size: NA
J gene: TRBJ1-4
CDR3 DNA: TGCAGCGTTATGGGTCGAGCTAATGAAAAACTGTTTTTT
CDR3 protein: CSVMGRANEKLFF

D gene: TRBD1
V gene: TRBV7-2
clone size: few
J gene: TRBJ1-1
CDR3 DNA: TGTGCCAGCAGCTCCACAGGGGGCGTGAAAGCTTTCTTT
CDR3 protein: CASSSTGGVKAFF

D gene: TRBD1
V gene: TRBV5-1
clone size: few
J gene: TRBJ2-2
CDR3 DNA: TGCGCCAGCAGCTCTGACAGGGGGAACACCGGGGAGCTGTTTTTT
CDR3 protein: CASSSDRGNTGELFF

D gene: NA
V gene: TRBV11-2
clone size: few
J gene: TRBJ2-3
CDR3 DNA: TGTGCCAGCAGCCAAAAGGCCGCAGATACGCAGTATTTT
CDR3 protein: CASSQKAADTQYF

D gene: NA
V gene: TRBV7-8
clone size: NA
J gene: TRBJ1-5
CDR3 DNA: TGTGCCAGCAGCTTAGAGGGGCGGGCGGGCAATCAGCCCCAGCATTTT
CDR3 protein: CASSLEGRAGNQPQHF

D gene: NA
V gene: TRBV5-4
clone size: NA
J gene: TRBJ1-5
CDR3 DNA: TGTGCCAGCAGCCGGGGGGGCGATCAGCCCCAGCATTTT
CDR3 protein: CASSRGGDQPQHF

D gene: NA
V gene: TRBV7-7
clone size: few
J gene: TRBJ2-5
CDR3 DNA: TGTGCCAGCAGCGTGCTCGGAGAGACCCAGTACTTC
CDR3 protein: CASSVLGETQYF